This TCR beta chain was sequenced in a study of CD8 T cells in ankylosing spondylitis. Study-level results: As for the disease-linked clones, they showed a CD8+ phenotype and occurred at relatively low frequencies in peripheral blood. It appeared that ankylosing spondylitis blood was characterized by a TCR beta motif of about eight highly homologous variants. Some motif variants had been reported before (in reactive arthritis synovial fluid and blood).

MiXCR, run by TCRdb on the 5' RACE reads, gives a single entry per CDR3 protein. The sample includes some 140,000 distinct CDR3 sequences, roughly 8.3% of them seen just once. To note about this clonotype: Its target is not known.

Trimming cost V 8 bases and J 5 bases; bases outside gene matches: 3. The germline V gene encodes CDR1 LGHDT and CDR2 YNNKEL (reference sequence). The CDR3 consists of 13 residues. The chain couples TRBV3-1 to TRBJ2-1; TRBD2 matches 10 bases. Source material: synovial fluid, either unsorted or a sorted T cell fraction (not recorded which). This sequence originates from a male donor with ankylosing spondylitis. CDR3 nucleotide sequence: TGTGCCAGCGGAGCGGGGGGGCACAATGAGCAGTTCTTC. Protein product: CASGAGGHNEQFF.